This is a list of T cell receptor beta chains from one sample in a study of cytomegalovirus exposure and HLA in healthy donors. Profiled with immunoSEQ multiplex PCR; TCRdb holds only in-frame clones, not every one. Of fewer than 110,000 clones listed, under 85% were seen once; the top ten hold about 2.1%. The sample comprised PBMCs. The receptors stem from a woman aged 40 to 49 in good health and CMV-seronegative. The CDR3 runs from the conserved cysteine through the conserved F or W. Each record gives: J gene, D gene, V gene, clone size, CDR3 length, CDR3 protein, CDR3 DNA. D genes are given only for firm matches. Rows give clone size only sometimes, using once, few, many, or a class for an expanded clone.

J gene: TRBJ2-2
D gene: TRBD1
V gene: TRBV12-5
clone size: once
CDR3 length: 17
CDR3 protein: CASGLGTGGVLSGELFF
CDR3 DNA: TGTGCTAGTGGTTTGGGGACAGGGGGGGTTTTGTCCGGGGAGCTGTTTTTT

J gene: TRBJ2-1
D gene: TRBD2
V gene: TRBV19
clone size: NA
CDR3 length: 13
CDR3 protein: CASSIRTSGQQFF
CDR3 DNA: TGTGCCAGTAGTATCCGGACTAGCGGTCAGCAGTTCTTC

J gene: TRBJ1-4
D gene: NA
V gene: TRBV7-2
clone size: NA
CDR3 length: 14
CDR3 protein: CASSTDGGAEKLFF
CDR3 DNA: TGTGCCAGCAGTACTGACGGGGGGGCTGAAAAACTGTTTTTT

J gene: TRBJ2-7
D gene: TRBD1
V gene: TRBV5-4
clone size: NA
CDR3 length: 15
CDR3 protein: CASSLLGQGPSEQYF
CDR3 DNA: TGTGCCAGCAGCTTGTTGGGACAGGGGCCTAGCGAGCAGTACTTC

J gene: TRBJ2-1
D gene: NA
V gene: TRBV12-5
clone size: NA
CDR3 length: 18
CDR3 protein: CASGFHTLRERSYNEQFF
CDR3 DNA: TGTGCTAGTGGTTTCCACACCCTCCGGGAACGCTCCTACAATGAGCAGTTCTTC

J gene: TRBJ2-7
D gene: TRBD1
V gene: TRBV28
clone size: NA
CDR3 length: 16
CDR3 protein: CASSRGGTGKGHEQYF
CDR3 DNA: TGTGCCAGCAGCAGGGGGGGGACAGGGAAGGGTCACGAGCAGTACTTC

J gene: TRBJ2-3
D gene: NA
V gene: TRBV2
clone size: NA
CDR3 length: 16
CDR3 protein: CASSKQQVPSTDTQYF
CDR3 DNA: TGTGCCAGCAGTAAACAACAGGTCCCCTCAACAGATACGCAGTATTTT

J gene: TRBJ1-6
D gene: NA
V gene: TRBV7-9
clone size: NA
CDR3 length: 17
CDR3 protein: CSSSLDSGSSYNSPLHF
CDR3 DNA: TGTTCCAGCAGCTTAGACAGTGGGAGCTCCTATAATTCACCCCTCCACTTT

J gene: TRBJ1-4
D gene: NA
V gene: TRBV25-1
clone size: few
CDR3 length: 15
CDR3 protein: CASSDSGSTNEKLFF
CDR3 DNA: TGTGCCAGCAGTGACTCAGGCTCAACTAATGAAAAACTGTTTTTT

J gene: TRBJ2-7
D gene: TRBD1
V gene: TRBV7-3
clone size: NA
CDR3 length: 13
CDR3 protein: CASSFDRGDEQYF
CDR3 DNA: TGTGCCAGCAGCTTTGACAGGGGGGACGAGCAGTACTTC

J gene: TRBJ2-3
D gene: NA
V gene: TRBV2
clone size: once
CDR3 length: 14
CDR3 protein: CASSEALSTDTQYF
CDR3 DNA: TGTGCCAGCAGTGAGGCCCTTAGCACAGATACGCAGTATTTT

J gene: TRBJ2-1
D gene: TRBD2
V gene: TRBV30
clone size: few
CDR3 length: 15
CDR3 protein: CAWDTTSGGAKEQFF
CDR3 DNA: TGTGCCTGGGATACGACTAGCGGGGGGGCCAAAGAGCAGTTCTTC

J gene: TRBJ2-7
D gene: NA
V gene: TRBV20-1
clone size: NA
CDR3 length: 11
CDR3 protein: CSTRVGDEQYF
CDR3 DNA: TGCAGTACCCGGGTAGGGGACGAGCAGTACTTC

J gene: TRBJ2-2
D gene: NA
V gene: TRBV7-9
clone size: NA
CDR3 length: 11
CDR3 protein: CASSPVGELFF
CDR3 DNA: TGTGCCAGCAGCCCTGTGGGGGAGCTGTTTTTT

J gene: TRBJ2-2
D gene: TRBD2
V gene: TRBV11-1
clone size: NA
CDR3 length: 14
CDR3 protein: CASSTSGSGGELFF
CDR3 DNA: TGTGCCAGCAGTACTAGCGGGAGCGGCGGGGAGCTGTTTTTT

J gene: TRBJ1-2
D gene: NA
V gene: TRBV2
clone size: NA
CDR3 length: 14
CDR3 protein: CASSRIQGNYGYTF
CDR3 DNA: TGTGCCAGCAGTCGAATACAGGGTAACTATGGCTACACCTTC

J gene: TRBJ2-7
D gene: NA
V gene: TRBV7-6
clone size: NA
CDR3 length: 11
CDR3 protein: CASATGYEQYF
CDR3 DNA: TGTGCCAGCGCAACAGGGTACGAGCAGTACTTC

J gene: TRBJ2-5
D gene: TRBD2
V gene: TRBV4-3
clone size: few
CDR3 length: 16
CDR3 protein: CASSQGLAGEQETQYF
CDR3 DNA: TGCGCCAGCAGCCAAGGGCTAGCGGGGGAACAAGAGACCCAGTACTTC

J gene: TRBJ2-7
D gene: TRBD1
V gene: TRBV29-1
clone size: few
CDR3 length: 15
CDR3 protein: CSVDVTGTGAGEQYF
CDR3 DNA: TGCAGCGTTGACGTGACCGGGACAGGGGCAGGGGAGCAGTACTTC

J gene: TRBJ2-2
D gene: TRBD2
V gene: TRBV29-1
clone size: NA
CDR3 length: 14
CDR3 protein: CSVRTSGSTGELFF
CDR3 DNA: TGCAGCGTTCGGACTAGCGGGAGTACCGGGGAGCTGTTTTTT

J gene: TRBJ2-7
D gene: NA
V gene: TRBV23-1
clone size: once
CDR3 length: 14
CDR3 protein: CASKSGPQGDEQYF
CDR3 DNA: TGCGCCAGCAAGTCCGGTCCTCAGGGCGACGAGCAGTACTTC

J gene: TRBJ1-5
D gene: TRBD1
V gene: TRBV5-3
clone size: NA
CDR3 length: 16
CDR3 protein: CARSLIYVTGGQPQHF
CDR3 DNA: TGTGCCAGAAGCTTGATTTACGTGACAGGGGGTCAGCCCCAGCATTTT